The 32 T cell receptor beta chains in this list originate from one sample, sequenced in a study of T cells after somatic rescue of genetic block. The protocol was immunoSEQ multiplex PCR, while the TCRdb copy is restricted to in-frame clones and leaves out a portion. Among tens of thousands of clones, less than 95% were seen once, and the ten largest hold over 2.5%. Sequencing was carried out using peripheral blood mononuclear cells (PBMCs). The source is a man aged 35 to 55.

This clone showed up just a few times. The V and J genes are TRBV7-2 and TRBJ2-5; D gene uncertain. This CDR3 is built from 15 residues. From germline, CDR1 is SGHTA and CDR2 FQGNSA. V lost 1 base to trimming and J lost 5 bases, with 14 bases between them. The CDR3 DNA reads TGTGCCAGCAGCTTAGTTGCCAGGACGCGGGAGACCCAGTACTTC. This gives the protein CASSLVARTRETQYF.

CDR3 loop: CAWSASGPEGPQHF. As DNA, the CDR3 is TGTGCCTGGAGTGCTTCAGGGCCGGAGGGGCCCCAGCATTTT. The chain employs TRBV30 and TRBJ1-5, with D possibly matching TRBD1 (5 bases). The CDR3 is 14 residues long. Trimming removed 1 base from V and 9 bases from J, with 16 bases in between. CDR1 is GTSNPN and CDR2 is SVGIG in the germline V gene (reference sequence).

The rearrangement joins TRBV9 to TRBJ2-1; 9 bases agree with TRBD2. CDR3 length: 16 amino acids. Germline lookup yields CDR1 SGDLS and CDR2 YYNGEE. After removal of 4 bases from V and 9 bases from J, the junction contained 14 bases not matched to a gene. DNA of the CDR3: TGTGCCAGCAGCCCGAGGGGAGTAGCGGGAGACGCTGAGCAGTTCTTC. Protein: CASSPRGVAGDAEQFF.

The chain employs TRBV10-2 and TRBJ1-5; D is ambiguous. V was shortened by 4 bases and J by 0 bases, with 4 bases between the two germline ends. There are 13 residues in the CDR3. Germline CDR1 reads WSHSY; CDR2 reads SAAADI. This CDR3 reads CASSGNSNQPQHF. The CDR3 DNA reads TGCGCCAGCAGTGGGAATAGCAATCAGCCCCAGCATTTT.

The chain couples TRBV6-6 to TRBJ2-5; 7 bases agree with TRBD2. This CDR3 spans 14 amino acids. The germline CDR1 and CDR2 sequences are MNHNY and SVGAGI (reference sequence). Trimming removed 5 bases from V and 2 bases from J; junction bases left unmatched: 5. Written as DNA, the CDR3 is TGTGCCAGCAGTGCCACTAGCGAACAAGAGACCCAGTACTTC. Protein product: CASSATSEQETQYF.

The CDR3 is CASSVRERSRETQYF. CDR3 nucleotides: TGTGCCAGCAGCGTTCGGGAGCGCAGCAGGGAGACCCAGTACTTC. The chain joins TRBV9 to TRBJ2-5, with TRBD2 as a possible D gene (6 bases). This CDR3 spans 15 amino acids. CDR1 SGDLS and CDR2 YYNGEE come from the germline V gene. V was clipped by 2 bases and J by 5 bases, with 16 bases between them.

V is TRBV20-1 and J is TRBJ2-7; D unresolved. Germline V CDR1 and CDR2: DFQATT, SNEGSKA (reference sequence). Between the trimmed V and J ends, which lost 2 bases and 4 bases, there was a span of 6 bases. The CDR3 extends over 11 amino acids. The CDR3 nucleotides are TGCAGTGCTAGAATCAAATACGAGCAGTACTTC. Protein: CSARIKYEQYF.

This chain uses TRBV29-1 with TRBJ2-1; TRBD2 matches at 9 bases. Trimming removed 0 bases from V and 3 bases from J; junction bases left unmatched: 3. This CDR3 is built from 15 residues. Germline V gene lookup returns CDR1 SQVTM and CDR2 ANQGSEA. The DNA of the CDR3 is TGCAGCGTTGAAGATGGCGGGGGGGGCTACAATGAGCAGTTCTTC. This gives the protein CSVEDGGGGYNEQFF.

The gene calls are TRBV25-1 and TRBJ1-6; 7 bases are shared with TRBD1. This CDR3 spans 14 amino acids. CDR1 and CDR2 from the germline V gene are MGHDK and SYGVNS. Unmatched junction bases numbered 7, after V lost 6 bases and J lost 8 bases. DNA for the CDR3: TGTGCCAGCAGCCAGGGACAGTTTTATTCACCCCTCCACTTT. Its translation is CASSQGQFYSPLHF.

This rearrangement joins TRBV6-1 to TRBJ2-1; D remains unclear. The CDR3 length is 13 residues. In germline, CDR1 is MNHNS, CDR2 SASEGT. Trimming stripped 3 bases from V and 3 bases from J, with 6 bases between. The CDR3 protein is CASSDAGYNEQFF. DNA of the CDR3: TGTGCCAGCAGTGACGCAGGCTACAATGAGCAGTTCTTC.

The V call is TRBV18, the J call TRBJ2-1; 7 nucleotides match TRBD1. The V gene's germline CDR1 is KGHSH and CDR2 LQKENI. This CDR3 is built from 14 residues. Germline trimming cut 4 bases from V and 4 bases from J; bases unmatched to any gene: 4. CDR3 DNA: TGTGCCAGCTCACTCGAGGGGGCTTACAATGAGCAGTTCTTC. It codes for CASSLEGAYNEQFF.

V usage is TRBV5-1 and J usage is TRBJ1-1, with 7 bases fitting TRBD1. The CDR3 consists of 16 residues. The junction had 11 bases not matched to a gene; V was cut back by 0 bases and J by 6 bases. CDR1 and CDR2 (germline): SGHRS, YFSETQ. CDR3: CASSLAPGGGGAEAFF. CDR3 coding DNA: TGCGCCAGCAGCTTGGCACCAGGGGGTGGTGGGGCTGAAGCTTTCTTT.

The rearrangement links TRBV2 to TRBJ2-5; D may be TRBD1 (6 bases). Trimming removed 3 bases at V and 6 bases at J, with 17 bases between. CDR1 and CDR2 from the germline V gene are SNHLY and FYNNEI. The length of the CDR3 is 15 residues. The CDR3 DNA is TGTGCCAGCAGTGATTCCCCGGGACAAGGGAAGACCCAGTACTTC. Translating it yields CASSDSPGQGKTQYF. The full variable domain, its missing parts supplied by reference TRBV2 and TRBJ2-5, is EPEVTQTPSHQVTQMGQEVILRCVPISNHLYFYWYRQILGQKVEFLVSFYNNEISEKSEIFDDQFSVERPDGSNFTLKIRSTKLEDSAMYFCASSDSPGQGKTQYFGPGTRLLVL.

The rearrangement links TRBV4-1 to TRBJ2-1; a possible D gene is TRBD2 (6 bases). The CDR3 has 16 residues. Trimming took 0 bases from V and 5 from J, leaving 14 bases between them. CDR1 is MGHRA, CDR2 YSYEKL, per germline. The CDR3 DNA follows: TGCGCCAGCAGCCAAGATCGATCGGGACTCGACAATGAGCAGTTCTTC. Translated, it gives CASSQDRSGLDNEQFF.

The chain's CDR3 is CASSSFRQGMNTEAFF. In DNA form, the CDR3 reads TGTGCCAGCAGTTCCTTCCGACAGGGAATGAACACTGAAGCTTTCTTT. The V and J genes are TRBV27 and TRBJ1-1; 7 bases fit TRBD1. The V gene's germline CDR1 is MNHEY and CDR2 SMNVEV (reference sequence). V gave up 4 bases and J gave up 0 bases; unmatched junction bases: 8. The CDR3 spans 16 residues.

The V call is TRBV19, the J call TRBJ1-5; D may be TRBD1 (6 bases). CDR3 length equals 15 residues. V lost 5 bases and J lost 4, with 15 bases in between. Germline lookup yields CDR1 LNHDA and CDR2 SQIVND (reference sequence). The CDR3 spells CASSSTGTPNQPQHF. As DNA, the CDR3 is TGTGCCAGTAGTTCTACCGGGACACCTAATCAGCCCCAGCATTTT. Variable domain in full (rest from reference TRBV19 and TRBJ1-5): DGGITQSPKYLFRKEGQNVTLSCEQNLNHDAMYWYRQDPGQGLRLIYYSQIVNDFQKGDIAEGYSVSREKKESFPLTVTSAQKNPTAFYLCASSSTGTPNQPQHFGDGTRLSIL.

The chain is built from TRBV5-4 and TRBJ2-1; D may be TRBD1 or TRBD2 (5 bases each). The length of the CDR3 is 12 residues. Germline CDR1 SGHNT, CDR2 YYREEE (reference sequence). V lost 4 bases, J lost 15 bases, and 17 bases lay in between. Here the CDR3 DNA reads TGTGCCAGCAGCGACATCCGGGGCTCCTTGTTCTTC. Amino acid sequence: CASSDIRGSLFF.

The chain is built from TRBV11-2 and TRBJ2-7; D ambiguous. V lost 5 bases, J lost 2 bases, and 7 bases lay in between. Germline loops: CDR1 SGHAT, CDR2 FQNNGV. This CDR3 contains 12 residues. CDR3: CASSPTAYEQYF. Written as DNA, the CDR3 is TGTGCCAGCAGCCCAACCGCCTACGAGCAGTACTTC.

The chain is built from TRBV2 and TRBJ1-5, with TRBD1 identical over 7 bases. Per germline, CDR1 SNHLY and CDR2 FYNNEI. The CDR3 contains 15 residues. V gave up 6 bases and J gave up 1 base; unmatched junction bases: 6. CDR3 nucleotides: TGTGCCAGCAGACTCCCAGGGGGAAGCAATCAGCCCCAGCATTTT. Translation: CASRLPGGSNQPQHF.

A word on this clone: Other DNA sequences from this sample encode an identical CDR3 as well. The CDR3: CASSYPGTDTQYF. The CDR3 nucleotides read TGTGCCAGCAGTTATCCAGGGACAGATACGCAGTATTTT. V gene TRBV6-5 combines with J gene TRBJ2-3; the D gene is possibly TRBD1 (5 bases). Germline V lookup: CDR1 MNHEY, CDR2 SVGAGI. CDR3 length: 13 residues. The ends were cut back, 3 bases at V and 3 bases at J, with 7 bases in the middle.

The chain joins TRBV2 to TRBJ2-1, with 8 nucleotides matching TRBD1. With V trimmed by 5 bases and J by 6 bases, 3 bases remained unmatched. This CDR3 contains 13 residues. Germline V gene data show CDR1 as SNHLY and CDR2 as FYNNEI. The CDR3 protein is CASSWDRSNEQFF. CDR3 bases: TGTGCCAGCAGTTGGGACAGGTCCAATGAGCAGTTCTTC.

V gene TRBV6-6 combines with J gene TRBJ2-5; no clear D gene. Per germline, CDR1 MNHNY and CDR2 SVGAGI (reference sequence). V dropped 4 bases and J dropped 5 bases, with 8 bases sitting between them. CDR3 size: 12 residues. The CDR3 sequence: CASSSSGETQYF. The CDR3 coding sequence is TGTGCCAGCAGTTCCAGTGGGGAGACCCAGTACTTC.

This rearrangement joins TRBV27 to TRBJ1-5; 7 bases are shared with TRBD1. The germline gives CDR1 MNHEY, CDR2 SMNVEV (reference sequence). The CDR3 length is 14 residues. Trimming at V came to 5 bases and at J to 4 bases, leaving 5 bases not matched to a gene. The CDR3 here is CASSLGGRNQPQHF. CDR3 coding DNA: TGTGCCAGCAGTCTAGGGGGCCGAAATCAGCCCCAGCATTTT.

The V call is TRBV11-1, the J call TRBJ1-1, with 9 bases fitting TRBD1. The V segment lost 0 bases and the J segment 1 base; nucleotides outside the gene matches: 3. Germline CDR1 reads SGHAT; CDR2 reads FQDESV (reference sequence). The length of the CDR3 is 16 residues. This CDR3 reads CASSLARTGANTEAFF. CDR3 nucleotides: TGTGCCAGCAGCTTAGCGCGGACAGGGGCGAACACTGAAGCTTTCTTT.

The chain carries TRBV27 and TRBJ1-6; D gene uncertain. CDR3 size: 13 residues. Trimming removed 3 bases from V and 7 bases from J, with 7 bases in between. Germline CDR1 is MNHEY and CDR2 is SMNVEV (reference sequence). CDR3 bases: TGTGCCAGCAGTTTCGTGGGAAATTCACCCCTCCACTTT. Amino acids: CASSFVGNSPLHF.

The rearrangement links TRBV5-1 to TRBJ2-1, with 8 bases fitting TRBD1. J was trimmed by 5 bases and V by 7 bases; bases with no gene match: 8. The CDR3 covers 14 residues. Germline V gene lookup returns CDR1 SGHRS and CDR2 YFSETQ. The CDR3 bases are TGCGCCAGCCGCGCCACAGGGGGAGACAATGAGCAGTTCTTC. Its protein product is CASRATGGDNEQFF.

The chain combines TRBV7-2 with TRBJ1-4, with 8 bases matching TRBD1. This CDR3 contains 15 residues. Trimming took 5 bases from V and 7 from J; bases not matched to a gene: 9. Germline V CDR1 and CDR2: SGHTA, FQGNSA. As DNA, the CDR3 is TGTGCCAGCAGCACAACAACAGGGGGGGGTGAAAAACTGTTTTTT. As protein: CASSTTTGGGEKLFF.

CDR3 amino acids: CASSQDQVRLYEQYF. The CDR3 DNA sequence: TGCGCCAGCAGCCAAGACCAGGTTCGACTCTACGAGCAGTACTTC. The chain has TRBV4-3 and TRBJ2-7; D uncertain. CDR3 length: 15 residues. Trimming left V 0 bases short and J 3 bases short, with 12 bases between. From germline, CDR1 is LGHNA and CDR2 YSLEER.

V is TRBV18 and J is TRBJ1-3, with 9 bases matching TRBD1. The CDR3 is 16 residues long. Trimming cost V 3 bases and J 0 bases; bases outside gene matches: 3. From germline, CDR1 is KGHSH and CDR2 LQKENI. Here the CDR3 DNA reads TGTGCCAGCTCACCGATACAGGGGGCCTCTGGAAACACCATATATTTT. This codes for CASSPIQGASGNTIYF.

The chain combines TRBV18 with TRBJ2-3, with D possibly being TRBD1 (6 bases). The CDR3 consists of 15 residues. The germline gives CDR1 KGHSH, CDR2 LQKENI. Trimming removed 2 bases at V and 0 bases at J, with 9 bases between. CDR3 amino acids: CASSPNRASTDTQYF. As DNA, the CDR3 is TGTGCCAGCTCACCAAACAGGGCGAGCACAGATACGCAGTATTTT.

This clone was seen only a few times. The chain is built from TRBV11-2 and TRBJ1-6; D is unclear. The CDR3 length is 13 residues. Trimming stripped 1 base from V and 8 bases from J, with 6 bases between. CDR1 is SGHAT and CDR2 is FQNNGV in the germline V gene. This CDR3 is CASSLGTDSPLHF. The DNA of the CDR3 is TGTGCCAGCAGCTTAGGGACGGATTCACCCCTCCACTTT.

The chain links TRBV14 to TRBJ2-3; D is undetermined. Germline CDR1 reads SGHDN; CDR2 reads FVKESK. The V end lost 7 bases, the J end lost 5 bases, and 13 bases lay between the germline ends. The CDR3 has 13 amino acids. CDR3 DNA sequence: TGTGCCAGCAACGGTGGGATCCTAGATACGCAGTATTTT. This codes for CASNGGILDTQYF.